The clone carrying this T cell receptor beta chain came up once. The antigen is undetermined. With a J-beta primer mix and a sample-barcoded 5' primer, a second PCR ran about 7 to 12 cycles. TCRdb redid the calling of the 5' RACE reads with MiXCR, one entry per CDR3 protein. The table lists some 1.5 million distinct CDR3 sequences, roughly 27% of them singletons. The source of the sample is a study of blood T cells in healthy people across ages. Study findings and constraints: Diversity of TCR beta correlated strongly with naive T cell percentage.

The CDR3 loop spans 11 amino acids. V shed 3 bases and J shed 6 bases, with 8 bases lying between them. Germline V gives CDR1 SQVTM, CDR2 ANQGSEA. The rearrangement links TRBV29-1 to TRBJ1-2; D is unresolved. This sequence originates from a woman aged 30 to 39 in good health. Specimen: blood. The CDR3 DNA follows: TGCAGCGTTGATAGTCCGGATGGCTACACCTTC. Its translation is CSVDSPDGYTF.